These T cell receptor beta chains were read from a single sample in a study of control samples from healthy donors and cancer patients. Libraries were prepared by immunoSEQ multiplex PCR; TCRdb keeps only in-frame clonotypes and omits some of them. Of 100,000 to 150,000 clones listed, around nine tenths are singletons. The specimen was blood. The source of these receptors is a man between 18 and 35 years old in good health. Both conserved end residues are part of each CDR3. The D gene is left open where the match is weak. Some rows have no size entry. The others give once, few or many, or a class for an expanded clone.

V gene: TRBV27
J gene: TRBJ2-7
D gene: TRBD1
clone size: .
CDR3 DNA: TGTGCCAGCAGTTCCTCGACAGGGGGCTACGAGCAGTACTTC
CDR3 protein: CASSSSTGGYEQYF

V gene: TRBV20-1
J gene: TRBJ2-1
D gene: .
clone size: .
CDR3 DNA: TGCAGTGCTAGAGACAGGGAGCAGTTCTTC
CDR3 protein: CSARDREQFF

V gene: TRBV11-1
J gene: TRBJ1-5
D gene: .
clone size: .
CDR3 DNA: TGTGCCAGCTCGCTGGGTCTGGGTCAGCCCCAGCATTTT
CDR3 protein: CASSLGLGQPQHF

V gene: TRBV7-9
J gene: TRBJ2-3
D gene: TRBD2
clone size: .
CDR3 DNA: TGTGCCAGCACCGTTACTAGCGCACCAAAAGTGGATACGCAGTATTTT
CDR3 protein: CASTVTSAPKVDTQYF

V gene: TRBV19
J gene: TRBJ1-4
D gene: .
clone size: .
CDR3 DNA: TGTGCCAGTAGTATTGGGGGGGAAAAACTGTTTTTT
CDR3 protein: CASSIGGEKLFF

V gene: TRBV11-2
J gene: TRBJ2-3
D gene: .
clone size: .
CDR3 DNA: TGTGCCAGCACCCAAGGGACAGATACGCAGTATTTT
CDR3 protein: CASTQGTDTQYF

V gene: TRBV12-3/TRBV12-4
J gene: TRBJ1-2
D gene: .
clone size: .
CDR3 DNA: TGTGCCAGCAGTTTAACAGGGAACTATGGCTACACCTTC
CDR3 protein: CASSLTGNYGYTF

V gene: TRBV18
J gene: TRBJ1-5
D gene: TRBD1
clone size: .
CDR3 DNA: TGTGCCAGCTCCCTCGGACAGGGCACCAATCAGCCCCAGCATTTT
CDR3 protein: CASSLGQGTNQPQHF

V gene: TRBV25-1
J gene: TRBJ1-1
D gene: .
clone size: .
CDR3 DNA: TGTGCCAGCAGTGAAGGATCTGAAGCTTTCTTT
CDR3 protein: CASSEGSEAFF

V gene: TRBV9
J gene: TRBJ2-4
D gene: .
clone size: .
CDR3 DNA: TGTGCCAGCAGCGTAGGAAGACCCGGGTACTTC
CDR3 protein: CASSVGRPGYF

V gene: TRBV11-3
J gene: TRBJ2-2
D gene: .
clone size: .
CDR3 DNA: TGTGCCAGCAGCTTAGATCTCGGGCTTGGGAACACCGGGGAGCTGTTTTTT
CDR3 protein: CASSLDLGLGNTGELFF

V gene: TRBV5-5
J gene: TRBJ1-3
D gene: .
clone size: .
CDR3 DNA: TGTGCCAGCAGCCAAGACCTCTCTGGAAACACCATATATTTT
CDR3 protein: CASSQDLSGNTIYF

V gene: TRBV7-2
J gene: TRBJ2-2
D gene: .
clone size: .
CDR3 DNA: TGTGCCAGCAGCTTCTATTTGTCCGAGGAGCTGTTTTTT
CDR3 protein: CASSFYLSEELFF

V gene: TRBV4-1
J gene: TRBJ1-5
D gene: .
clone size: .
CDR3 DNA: TGCGCCAGCAGCCAAGACGAGGCAGGGTCTACCGGTCAGCCCCAACATTTT
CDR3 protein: CASSQDEAGSTGQPQHF

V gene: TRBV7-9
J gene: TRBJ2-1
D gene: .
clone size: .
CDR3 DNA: TGTGCCAGCAGCTTTGTCCAGGGGTGGAGTGAGCAGTTCTTC
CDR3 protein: CASSFVQGWSEQFF

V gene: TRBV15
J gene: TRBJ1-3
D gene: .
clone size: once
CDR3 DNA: TGTGCCACCAGCAGAGACAGGGGAAACACCATATATTTT
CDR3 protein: CATSRDRGNTIYF

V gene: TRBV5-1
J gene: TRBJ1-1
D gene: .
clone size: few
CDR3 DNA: TGCGCCAGCAGTTTTGGATCCGGGTTGGCCACTGAAGCTTTCTTT
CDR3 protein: CASSFGSGLATEAFF

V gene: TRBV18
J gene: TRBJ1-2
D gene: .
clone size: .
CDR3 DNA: TGTGCCAGCTCACCTCTCGGGACGGACTATGGCTACACCTTC
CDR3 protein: CASSPLGTDYGYTF

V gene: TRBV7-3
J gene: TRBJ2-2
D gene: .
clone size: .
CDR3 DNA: TGTGCCAGCAGCCTCTACACCGGGGAGCTGTTTTTT
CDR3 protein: CASSLYTGELFF

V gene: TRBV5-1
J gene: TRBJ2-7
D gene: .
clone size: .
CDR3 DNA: TGCGCCAGCAGCTTGGCAACTAGCACCGAGCAGTACTTC
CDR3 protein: CASSLATSTEQYF

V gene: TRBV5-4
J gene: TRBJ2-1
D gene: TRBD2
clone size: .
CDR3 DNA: TGTGCCAGCAGCTCCTTAGCGGGAGAAAGCAATGAGCAGTTCTTC
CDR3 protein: CASSSLAGESNEQFF

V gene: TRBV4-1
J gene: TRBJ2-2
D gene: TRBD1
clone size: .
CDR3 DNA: TGCGCCAGCAGCCAATTACTAACCGCCGGGACAGGACCCACCGGGGAGCTGTTTTTT
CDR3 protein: CASSQLLTAGTGPTGELFF

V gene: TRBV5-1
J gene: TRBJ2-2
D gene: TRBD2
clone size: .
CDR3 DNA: TGCGCCAGCAGCTCAGGCTACGGGACTAGCACCGGGGAGCTGTTTTTT
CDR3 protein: CASSSGYGTSTGELFF

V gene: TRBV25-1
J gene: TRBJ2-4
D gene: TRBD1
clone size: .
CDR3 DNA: TGTGCCAGCAGTGACGACCAAGGGGACAGTAAAAACATTCAGTACTTC
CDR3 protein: CASSDDQGDSKNIQYF

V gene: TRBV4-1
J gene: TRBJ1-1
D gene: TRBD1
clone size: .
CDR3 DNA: TGCGCCAGCAGCCACAGACCGACAGGGGGAGAGATAAGCACTGAAGCTTTCTTT
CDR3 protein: CASSHRPTGGEISTEAFF

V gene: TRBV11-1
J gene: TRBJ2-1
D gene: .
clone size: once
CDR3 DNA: TGTGCCAGCAGCGAACAGGGTACTTCCTCCTACAATGAGCAGTTCTTC
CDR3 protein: CASSEQGTSSYNEQFF

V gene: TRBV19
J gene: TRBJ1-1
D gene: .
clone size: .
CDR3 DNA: TGTGCCAGTAATTTTGAACCGAACACTGAAGCTTTCTTT
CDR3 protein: CASNFEPNTEAFF

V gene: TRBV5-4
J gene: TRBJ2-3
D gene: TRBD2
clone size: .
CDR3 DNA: TGTGCCAGCAGCTTGGATCGGGCGGGAGGGCTGGATACGCAGTATTTT
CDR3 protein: CASSLDRAGGLDTQYF

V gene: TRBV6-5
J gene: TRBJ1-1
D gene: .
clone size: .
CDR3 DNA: TGTGCCAGCAGTTACAGACAGAGACTGGGGGCTGAAGCTTTCTTT
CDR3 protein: CASSYRQRLGAEAFF

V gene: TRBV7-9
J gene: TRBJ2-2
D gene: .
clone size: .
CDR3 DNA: TGTGCCAGCAGCTTAGCGACTACCGGGGAGCTGTTTTTT
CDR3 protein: CASSLATTGELFF

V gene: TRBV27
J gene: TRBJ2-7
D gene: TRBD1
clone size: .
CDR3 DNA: TGTGCCAGCAGCCCCCTCCAAGGACAGGGGGGCGAGCAGTACTTC
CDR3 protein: CASSPLQGQGGEQYF

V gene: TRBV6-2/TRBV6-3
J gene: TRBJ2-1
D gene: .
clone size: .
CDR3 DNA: TGTGCCAGCAGTTTTAACGGACGCCTCCGGGACAATGAGCAGTTCTTC
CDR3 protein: CASSFNGRLRDNEQFF

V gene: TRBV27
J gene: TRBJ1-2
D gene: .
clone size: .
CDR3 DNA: TGTGCCAGCAGTTTATCGATCACGGGTGGCTACACCTTC
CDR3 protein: CASSLSITGGYTF

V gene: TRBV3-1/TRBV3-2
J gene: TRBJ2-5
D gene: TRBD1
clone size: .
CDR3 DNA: TGTGCCAGCAGAGGGACAGAACAAGAGACCCAGTACTTC
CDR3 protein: CASRGTEQETQYF

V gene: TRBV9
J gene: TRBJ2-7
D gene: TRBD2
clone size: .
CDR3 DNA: TGTGCCAGCAGCGTAGGGGGAGCGGGGGGCATTGAGCAGTACTTC
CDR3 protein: CASSVGGAGGIEQYF

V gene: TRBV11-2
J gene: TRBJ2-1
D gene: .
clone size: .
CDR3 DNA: TGTGCCAGCAGCTTAGATACCTACAATGAGCAGTTCTTC
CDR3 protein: CASSLDTYNEQFF

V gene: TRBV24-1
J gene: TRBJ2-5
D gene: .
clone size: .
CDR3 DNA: TGTGCCACCAGTGCTGGAGATTCGGAGACCCAGTACTTC
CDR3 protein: CATSAGDSETQYF

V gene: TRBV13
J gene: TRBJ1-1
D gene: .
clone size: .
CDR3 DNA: TGTGCCAGCAGCTACCCAAGAATTCTAGGGGAGAACACTGAAGCTTTCTTT
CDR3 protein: CASSYPRILGENTEAFF

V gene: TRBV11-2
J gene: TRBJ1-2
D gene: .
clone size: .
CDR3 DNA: TGTGCCAGCAGCGAGGGGCTAGACTATGGCTACACCTTC
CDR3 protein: CASSEGLDYGYTF

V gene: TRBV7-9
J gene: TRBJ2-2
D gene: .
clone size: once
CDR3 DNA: TGTGCCAGCAGCTTGGATGCGAACACCGGGGAGCTGTTTTTT
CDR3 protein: CASSLDANTGELFF

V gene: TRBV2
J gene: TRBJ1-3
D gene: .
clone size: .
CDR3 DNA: TGTGCCAGCAGTGATTTCGCCAGCCCACTTTGGAACGGCATATATTTT
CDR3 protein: CASSDFASPLWNGIYF

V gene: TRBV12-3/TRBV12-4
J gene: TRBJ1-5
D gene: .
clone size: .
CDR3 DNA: TGTGCCAGCAGTTTAGAGGCGTTGAAGCCCCAGCATTTT
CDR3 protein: CASSLEALKPQHF

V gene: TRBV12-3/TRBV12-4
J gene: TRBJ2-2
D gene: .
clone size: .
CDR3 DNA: TGTGCCAGCGCCACCGGGGAGCTGTTTTTT
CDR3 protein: CASATGELFF

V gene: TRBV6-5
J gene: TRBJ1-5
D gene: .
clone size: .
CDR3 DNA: TGTGCCAGCAGTTTAGAAGGGGTGAGCAATCAGCCCCAGCATTTT
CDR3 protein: CASSLEGVSNQPQHF

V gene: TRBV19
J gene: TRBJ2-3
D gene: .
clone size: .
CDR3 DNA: TGTGCCAGTAATGAGGCGGGCACAGATACGCAGTATTTT
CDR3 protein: CASNEAGTDTQYF